Listed below are T cell receptor beta chains from one sample, sequenced in a study of response to subunit inactivated influenza vaccine. TCRdb reprocessed the RT-PCR reads with MiXCR, giving one entry per CDR3 protein. The sample records 500,000 to 600,000 distinct CDR3 sequences, roughly 10% being singletons. This sample also appeared in a second study, on T cells expressing NK-cell markers.

The sample was PBMCs from blood, taken on the day of vaccination. These receptors were collected from a man aged 50-60 years who received an inactivated influenza vaccine. Both conserved end residues are part of each CDR3. Fields, in order: J gene, V gene, CDR3 protein.

TRBJ2-5 | TRBV15 | CATSRDMAVQETQYF
TRBJ1-1 | TRBV4-3 | CASSQFVGQSNTEAFF
TRBJ2-1 | TRBV6-5 | CASSYYPAGLSYNEQFF
TRBJ2-2 | TRBV27 | CASSLTGLLTGELFF
TRBJ1-1 | TRBV20-1 | CSATHRNTEAFF
TRBJ2-7 | TRBV20-1 | CSARDRVPPEYF
TRBJ1-2 | TRBV6-1 | CASSRDRVDGYTF
TRBJ2-1 | TRBV5-1 | CASSDTSYNEQFF
TRBJ2-5 | TRBV28 | CASSPHSGGPAKPLTQYF
TRBJ2-7 | TRBV3-1 | CASSPPYGQQYF
TRBJ1-5 | TRBV28 | CASSLDGLGGQPQHF
TRBJ2-3 | TRBV4-3 | CASSQSASGPTDTQYF
TRBJ2-3 | TRBV25-1 | CANSEYTSGITDTQYF
TRBJ2-3 | TRBV7-2 | CASSLAWLAGNTDTQYF
TRBJ2-3 | TRBV9 | CASSARVTSTDTQYF
TRBJ2-3 | TRBV24-1 | CATSGSGGTDTQYF
TRBJ2-7 | TRBV20-1 | CSAPPNGPGYEQYF
TRBJ2-7 | TRBV12-3/TRBV12-4 | CASSPRDSNYYEQYF
TRBJ2-1 | TRBV7-3 | CASSPQRGIGQFF
TRBJ2-4 | TRBV7-2 | CASSPDSGGVAKNIQYF
TRBJ2-7 | TRBV4-1 | CASSQVLDGSYEQYF
TRBJ2-2 | TRBV7-2 | CASSTPPGELFF
TRBJ2-7 | TRBV15 | CATSRYGGSGAYEQYF
TRBJ2-2 | TRBV25-1 | CASGHTGELFF
TRBJ1-5 | TRBV11-2 | CASSPGVTNQPQHF
TRBJ2-5 | TRBV20-1 | CSARGAGASGDPYPYF
TRBJ2-7 | TRBV7-2 | CASSLEKTVTYEQYF
TRBJ1-2 | TRBV28 | CATSGHRDYGYTF
TRBJ2-5 | TRBV5-1 | CASSLVSGSQETQYF
TRBJ1-1 | TRBV7-2 | CASSDHRGTTEAFF
TRBJ2-5 | TRBV7-9 | CASSFGLGAQETQYF
TRBJ2-1 | TRBV29-1 | CSVEDPQGQLNEQFF
TRBJ1-1 | TRBV20-1 | CSVARGTGVIGAFF
TRBJ2-1 | TRBV7-8 | CASSLEVLAGGYEQFF
TRBJ1-2 | TRBV12-3/TRBV12-4 | CASSLSGKFFYTF
TRBJ2-5 | TRBV6-1 | CASNPASGPETQYF
TRBJ2-3 | TRBV29-1 | CSVERTSGITDTQYF
TRBJ2-1 | TRBV11-1 | CASSSLAGVGEQFF
TRBJ2-3 | TRBV28 | CASSLGLAGGIDTQYF
TRBJ1-1 | TRBV7-9 | CASSLIGDRNTEAFF